The 25 T cell receptor beta chains given below trace back to one sample, sequenced in a study of early T cells in non-severe SARS-CoV-2 infection. TCRdb recomputed calls from the 5' RACE reads with MiXCR, one row per CDR3 protein. The sample consists of about 90,000 distinct CDR3 sequences, 10% to 15% of them appearing once. The material was whole blood, obtained at baseline. These receptors were collected from an adult who was a healthcare worker with PCR-confirmed SARS-CoV-2 infection or an uninfected control (not recorded which).

As concerns this clonotype: At one end, the junction sequence differs from germline, possibly due to a read error. This sequence joins TRBV9 and TRBJ2-3; maybe TRBD2 (6 bases). Germline CDR1 is SGDLS and CDR2 is YYNGEE. The CDR3 sequence is 18 residues long. CDR3 sequence (DNA): TGTGCCAGCATCGTAGTAAACGGGGGTCGTGGCTCCACAGATACGCAGTATTTT. As protein: CASIVVNGGRGSTDTQYF.

The chain recombines TRBV10-3 with TRBJ2-7; D is perhaps TRBD2 (5 bases). Germline-derived CDR1 and CDR2 are ENHRY and SYGVKD. Between the trimmed V and J ends, which lost 0 bases and 3 bases, there was a span of 6 bases. There are 13 residues in the CDR3. CDR3 residues: CAISESAGYEQYF. The CDR3, as DNA: TGTGCCATCAGTGAGTCGGCGGGCTACGAGCAGTACTTC.

This clonotype was counted ten times or more. J is TRBJ2-3 and V is TRBV20-1; 14 nucleotides agree with TRBD2. The CDR3 runs to 16 residues. V lost 5 bases to trimming and J lost 1 base; unmatched junction nucleotides: 5. Germline V gives CDR1 DFQATT, CDR2 SNEGSKA (reference sequence). CDR3 region: CSALGLAGEGTDTQYF. The CDR3 region has the DNA TGCAGTGCTCTGGGACTAGCGGGAGAAGGCACAGATACGCAGTATTTT.

The chain couples TRBV20-1 to TRBJ2-3, with D perhaps TRBD2 (6 bases). CDR3 length: 13 amino acids. Per germline, CDR1 DFQATT and CDR2 SNEGSKA (reference sequence). The CDR3: CSPTAGRSDTQYF. CDR3 DNA sequence: TGCAGCCCCACGGCAGGGAGGTCAGATACGCAGTATTTT.

The table lists this clonotype with a few counts. The V and J genes are TRBV9 and TRBJ2-3, with 7 bases fitting TRBD1. The ends lost 3 bases at V and 0 bases at J; junction bases unmatched: 7. The CDR3 consists of 16 residues. Germline lookup yields CDR1 SGDLS and CDR2 YYNGEE. CDR3 sequence (DNA): TGTGCCAGCAGCGCCGTCGGACAGGCGAGCACAGATACGCAGTATTTT. Translated: CASSAVGQASTDTQYF.

This rearrangement joins TRBV12-3 or TRBV12-4 to TRBJ2-7; 9 bases are a match to TRBD1. The CDR3 contains 15 residues. V dropped 2 bases and J dropped 3; count of bases not matched to a gene: 5. The CDR3 is CASSLIRDRVYEQYF. As DNA, the CDR3 is TGTGCCAGCAGTTTAATCCGGGACAGGGTCTACGAGCAGTACTTC.

There are many counts of this clonotype. V usage is TRBV11-2 and J usage is TRBJ2-7; no clear D. Per germline, CDR1 SGHAT and CDR2 FQNNGV. The CDR3 totals 12 residues. Trimming removed 5 bases at V and 4 bases at J, with 9 bases between. The CDR3 sequence: CASSPTSYEQYF. In DNA form, the CDR3 reads TGTGCCAGCAGCCCGACTTCTTACGAGCAGTACTTC.

This clonotype turned up a few times. This chain connects TRBV18 to TRBJ2-7, with D perhaps matching TRBD1 (5 bases). The germline V gene encodes CDR1 KGHSH and CDR2 LQKENI. The CDR3 is made up of 13 amino acids. V lost 3 bases, J lost 6 bases, and 12 bases lay in between. CDR3 nucleotide sequence: TGTGCCAGCTCACCGGGGCGAGACGTCGAGCAGTACTTC. Translating gives CASSPGRDVEQYF.

This clonotype was detected a few times. This rearrangement joins TRBV6-1 to TRBJ1-2, with D unresolved. Germline CDR1 reads MNHNS; CDR2 reads SASEGT. The CDR3 is 15 residues long. V was trimmed by 2 bases and J by 7 bases, leaving 17 bases between them. CDR3 protein: CASSERTQAGSGYTF. CDR3 in DNA: TGTGCCAGCAGTGAACGGACCCAGGCGGGATCTGGCTACACCTTC.

A few counts support this clonotype. This chain joins TRBV7-8 and TRBJ1-1; D uncertain. Germline loops: CDR1 SGHVS, CDR2 FQNEAQ. Trimming removed 1 base from V and 4 bases from J, with 13 bases in between. The CDR3 totals 15 residues. The CDR3 loop is CASSLGYTSGTEAFF. CDR3 nucleotides: TGTGCCAGCAGCTTAGGGTACACTAGCGGCACTGAAGCTTTCTTT.

The chain combines TRBV7-9 with TRBJ1-6; unclear D gene. This CDR3 has 17 amino acids. Germline V gene data show CDR1 as SEHNR and CDR2 as FQNEAQ (reference sequence). V was cut by 5 bases and J by 0 bases, with 14 bases left in between. CDR3 in amino acids: CASSLMWGSSYNSPLHF. The CDR3 nucleotides are TGTGCCAGCAGCCTAATGTGGGGAAGCTCCTATAATTCACCCCTCCACTTT.

V and J are TRBV6-5 and TRBJ1-6, with D hard to call. The germline gives CDR1 MNHEY, CDR2 SVGAGI. Trimming stripped 5 bases from V and 14 bases from J, with 16 bases between. The CDR3 is 13 residues long. This CDR3 is CASSLLRESALHF. DNA for the CDR3: TGTGCCAGCAGTCTTTTACGGGAGTCGGCCCTCCACTTT.

In its sample, this clonotype was seen a few times. This chain joins TRBV7-9 and TRBJ2-3; 7 bases line up with TRBD1. V shed 5 bases and J 4 bases; nucleotides not matched to a gene: 9. This CDR3 is 15 amino acids long. The germline V gene has CDR1 SEHNR and CDR2 FQNEAQ (reference sequence). CDR3 amino acids: CASSNGQVLSDTQYF. In DNA, the CDR3 is TGTGCCAGCAGCAACGGACAGGTTCTTTCAGATACGCAGTATTTT.

This clonotype was recorded a few times. The chain joins TRBV29-1 to TRBJ2-5; possible D gene TRBD1, 7 bases. CDR3 length: 14 amino acids. The germline V gene has CDR1 SQVTM and CDR2 ANQGSEA. The ends were cut back, 3 bases at V and 4 bases at J, with 15 bases in the middle. The CDR3 here is CSVETGTPSETQYF. CDR3 sequence (DNA): TGCAGCGTTGAGACAGGGACTCCTTCAGAGACCCAGTACTTC.

The chain has TRBV27 and TRBJ2-7, with 7 bases aligning to TRBD2. Germline lookup yields CDR1 MNHEY and CDR2 SMNVEV (reference sequence). After removal of 3 bases from V and 2 bases from J, the junction contained 4 bases not matched to a gene. The CDR3 is 14 residues long. The CDR3 DNA follows: TGTGCCAGCAGTTTTTCTAGCGGACCCTACGAGCAGTACTTC. Translating gives CASSFSSGPYEQYF.

This clonotype was found a few times. The chain employs TRBV27 and TRBJ2-7, with D possibly TRBD1 on 6 matching bases. The CDR3 has 15 residues. Germline CDR1 is MNHEY and CDR2 is SMNVEV (reference sequence). Trimming removed 5 bases at V and 5 bases at J, with 19 bases between. CDR3 loop: CASSPPSQGIHEQYF. DNA for the CDR3: TGTGCCAGCAGTCCTCCCTCCCAGGGGATCCACGAGCAGTACTTC.

The V gene is TRBV7-3, the J gene TRBJ1-5, with a tentative D call TRBD1 (5 bases). Germline CDR1 SGHTA, CDR2 FQGTGA. V was cut by 5 bases and J by 7 bases, with 6 bases left in between. The CDR3 runs to 11 residues. CDR3 sequence (DNA): TGTGCCAGCAGCCAGGGCCAGCCCCAGCATTTT. It is translated as CASSQGQPQHF. The complete variable domain, with remaining parts taken from reference TRBV7-3 and TRBJ1-5, reads GAGVSQTPSNKVTEKGKYVELRCDPISGHTALYWYRQSLGQGPEFLIYFQGTGAADDSGLPNDRFFAVRPEGSVSTLKIQRTERGDSAVYLCASSQGQPQHFGDGTRLSIL.

This clonotype was detected only a few times. This chain connects TRBV19 to TRBJ2-7; the D is unclear. The germline gives CDR1 LNHDA, CDR2 SQIVND (reference sequence). There are 13 residues in the CDR3. The V gene lost 6 bases and the J gene lost 3 bases, with 12 bases spanning the gap. CDR3 DNA sequence: TGTGCCAGTAGCGGAAGGGAAGGCTACGAGCAGTACTTC. Translated, it gives CASSGREGYEQYF.

This clonotype showed up just a few times. This chain joins TRBV2 and TRBJ2-1; TRBD2 might be the D (6 bases). The CDR3 totals 14 residues. V was shortened by 3 bases and J by 7 bases, with 13 bases between the two germline ends. Looked up from germline, CDR1 is SNHLY and CDR2 is FYNNEI. The CDR3 region has the DNA TGTGCCAGCAGTGACGGAGCGGGTTGGAATGAGCAGTTCTTC. Translating gives CASSDGAGWNEQFF.

This clonotype was detected many times. The chain recombines TRBV7-9 with TRBJ2-3; possible D gene TRBD2, 5 bases. Germline V gene data show CDR1 as SEHNR and CDR2 as FQNEAQ (reference sequence). CDR3 length: 13 amino acids. Trimming removed 3 bases from V and 3 bases from J, with 7 bases in between. The DNA for the CDR3 is TGTGCCAGCAGCTTTGGAGGAACAGATACGCAGTATTTT. Protein product: CASSFGGTDTQYF.

At least ten counts were recorded for this clonotype. The CDR3 is CASSSRTGGNQPQHF. Written as DNA, the CDR3 is TGTGCCAGCAGCTCTAGGACAGGCGGTAATCAGCCCCAGCATTTT. The V and J genes are TRBV7-8 and TRBJ1-5; 7 bases map to TRBD1. The CDR3 loop spans 15 amino acids. The V segment lost 4 bases and the J segment 4 bases; nucleotides outside the gene matches: 7. In germline, CDR1 is SGHVS, CDR2 FQNEAQ.

The chain couples TRBV20-1 to TRBJ2-3, with 10 bases aligning to TRBD2. In germline, CDR1 is DFQATT, CDR2 SNEGSKA (reference sequence). CDR3 size: 16 residues. Losses at the gene ends were 2 bases for V and 2 bases for J; bases not matched to a gene: 7. The CDR3, as DNA: TGCAGTGCTAGAACGACTAGCGGGCCCAACACAGATACGCAGTATTTT. Its translation: CSARTTSGPNTDTQYF.

The rearrangement uses TRBV5-1 and TRBJ2-2, with 7 positions matching TRBD1. The germline gives CDR1 SGHRS, CDR2 YFSETQ. The CDR3 length is 15 residues. The junction had 7 bases not matched to a gene; V was cut back by 2 bases and J by 6 bases. The DNA of the CDR3 is TGCGCCAGCAGCTTAGGACAGGTTGGAGCCGGGGAGCTGTTTTTT. Amino acid sequence: CASSLGQVGAGELFF.

The table lists this clonotype with a few counts. The rearrangement joins TRBV12-3 or TRBV12-4 to TRBJ2-2; TRBD2 is a possible D gene (5 bases). The CDR3 spans 15 residues. The V gene lost 6 bases and the J gene lost 0 bases, with 11 bases spanning the gap. CDR3 nucleotides: TGTGCCAGCAGACTCGGGATGACGAACACCGGGGAGCTGTTTTTT. Amino acid sequence: CASRLGMTNTGELFF.

This clonotype was detected ten times or more. The chain carries TRBV29-1 and TRBJ2-5; D gene uncertain. V dropped 7 bases and J dropped 2 bases, with 5 bases sitting between them. The CDR3 runs to 10 residues. Looked up from germline, CDR1 is SQVTM and CDR2 is ANQGSEA. This CDR3 reads CSGRQETQYF. For the CDR3, the DNA is TGCAGCGGAAGACAAGAGACCCAGTACTTC.